This T cell receptor (beta chain) was sequenced for a study of Graves' ophthalmopathy and Graves' hyperthyroidism listed by TCRdb under 2018. Study-wide context: Peripheral blood was collected before any treatment was given, at the time of initial diagnosis. TCR beta repertoire signatures were used to distinguish Graves' ophthalmopathy from Graves' hyperthyroidism and to predict progression to ophthalmopathy. In total, 135 blood samples were TCR-sequenced: under 45 ophthalmopathy, some 75 hyperthyroidism and roughly 17 hyperthyroidism-to-ophthalmopathy patients. To explore V-J signatures that distinguish ophthalmopathy from hyperthyroidism, a discovery set of about a hundred patients was enrolled, made up of more than 40 with ophthalmopathy and roughly 55 with stable hyperthyroidism. An independent validation cohort comprised 18 hyperthyroidism patients and 17 patients who later progressed from hyperthyroidism to ophthalmopathy. In about six hyperthyroidism patients, the T-cell repertoires found in thyroid tissue were compared with those found in blood. Following sampling, methimazole starting at 30 mg daily was administered to hyperthyroidism patients, and high-dose intravenous methylprednisolone was administered to ophthalmopathy patients.

CDR1 WSHSY and CDR2 SAAADI were looked up in the germline V gene. The junction carries 22 bases between V and J, which are trimmed by 7 bases and 3 bases respectively. CDR3 length: 18 amino acids, cysteine to phenylalanine. Kept here is only the CDR3 DNA, which spans 54 bases and is read in frame from base 1. This clonotype was seen a handful of times. Which antigen it targets is not known. It has no much larger one-base neighbor in the sample; base qualities were not kept. Overall results and qualifications from the work: Among expanded thyroid clonotypes with frequency above 0.001, most also showed up in blood, which suggests that blood repertoires may reflect the thyroid immune response. No statistical method was used to set the sample size in advance, and the investigators knew which group each participant was assigned to. In validation, the model predicted ophthalmopathy progression with more than 55% sensitivity and about 73% specificity; 12 predicted patients were CT-confirmed with GO in a median of 6.5 months. The 13-signature model separated ophthalmopathy from stable hyperthyroidism with 85% to 90% sensitivity and about 81% specificity in cross-validation, and 80%/75% in the test set.

Patients with ophthalmopathy had moderately to severely active disease, with a Clinical Activity Score of 3 or more, a NOSPECS grade of 4 or more, and a disease duration of less than 3 months. Patients were excluded if they had other autoimmune diseases, uncontrolled infections, pregnancy or lactation. Clinical symptoms, serum thyroxine, TRAb, thyroid ultrasound and orbital computed tomography were used for diagnosis. Ficoll-Paque density gradient centrifugation was used to isolate PBMCs from approximately 10 ml of fresh peripheral blood. Total RNA was extracted with Trizol reagent and quality-checked on an Agilent 2100 Bioanalyzer. TCR beta CDR3 regions were amplified from RNA transcripts for repertoire sequencing. HTBI primers and the Qiagen OneStep RT-PCR kit were used in a first-round RT-PCR, which was followed by a second-round multiplex PCR, size selection and purification. The libraries underwent paired-end sequencing with 100 bp reads on an Illumina HiSeq2000. The study's own analysis went as follows. SOAPnuke was used for read processing, and reads with adapters, uncalled bases, a mean Phred below 15, or no exact constant-primer or identifier match were discarded. COPE v1.2.5 was used to merge the high-quality paired reads. Each unique nucleotide sequence was defined as a clonotype, and clonotypes were aligned to IMGT TRB V, D and J references with MiTCR v1.1. Only V-J combinations with frequency above 0.0001 were analysed, covering 98% to 99.2% of repertoires. A TCR clonal expansion and chaos score per V-J combination was defined as the ratio of F50 clonal expansion to chaos observed in the TCRdist matrix. Welch's t-statistics and random forest were used to reduce the features to some 13 V-J combinations, which were then used as input to a naive Bayes classifier. The similarity between thyroid and blood repertoires was quantified using the Morisita-Horn index. Starting from the raw public reads, TCRdb applied fastp trimming at Q25, assembled clones with MiXCR and retained in-frame beta chains. CDR3 protein sequences are deduplicated, and each keeps its most common genes and DNA. Clone size and V and J calls follow TCRdb, not the original study. This sample has 200,000 to 300,000 distinct CDR3 sequences in its table, and about 46% of those were observed once. The ten largest clones take up approximately 51% of the sample.

The sequenced material came from peripheral blood. The clonotype originates from an adult man with Graves' ophthalmopathy. The chain uses TRBV10-2 and TRBJ1-6, and the D gene may be TRBD1, 5 bases matching. This receptor carries the CDR3 CASTGSGVPKSYNSPLHF. In nucleotide form, the sequence is TGCGCCAGCACAGGGTCAGGCGTCCCAAAAAGCTATAATTCACCCCTCCACTTT.